Below are 9 T cell receptor beta chains sequenced from a single sample in a study of shared clonotypes between healthy human individuals. Clones were sequenced by immunoSEQ multiplex PCR, and TCRdb holds only the in-frame ones, with some missing. The sample records millions of clones, approximately 90% being singletons. Sequenced: naive CD4+ T cells sorted from blood. Subset noted: CD45RA+ positively selected. These receptors originate from a man younger than 30 in good health.

A remark on this clone: The sample holds other DNA sequences that translate to the same CDR3. V is TRBV29-1 and J is TRBJ2-3, with a tentative D call TRBD2 (6 bases). V was clipped by 4 bases and J by 2 bases, with 10 bases between them. The germline CDR1 and CDR2 sequences are SQVTM and ANQGSEA. The CDR3 spans 13 residues. CDR3 amino acids: CSVVGRLTDTQYF. CDR3 DNA sequence: TGCAGCGTTGTGGGGAGGCTCACAGATACGCAGTATTTT.

The chain carries TRBV28 and TRBJ2-3; TRBD2 agrees at 10 bases. In germline, CDR1 is MDHEN, CDR2 SYDVKM. The CDR3 runs 15 residues. The trim removed 5 bases at V and 1 base at J, leaving 3 bases unmatched. DNA of the CDR3: TGTGCCAGCAGTGGGACTAGCGCTCGCACAGATACGCAGTATTTT. It is translated as CASSGTSARTDTQYF.

The rearrangement joins TRBV11-2 to TRBJ2-5; D tentatively fits TRBD1 or TRBD2 (5 bases each). V was shortened by 2 bases and J by 5 bases, with 15 bases between the two germline ends. CDR3 length equals 15 residues. CDR1 is SGHAT, CDR2 FQNNGV, per germline. As DNA, the CDR3 is TGTGCCAGCAGCTTACCCTGGGGGAAAGGGGAGACCCAGTACTTC. Its translation: CASSLPWGKGETQYF.

The chain uses TRBV5-5 and TRBJ1-6, with a weak D call TRBD1 (5 bases). There are 16 residues in the CDR3. The germline CDR1 and CDR2 sequences are SGHKS and YYEKEE (reference sequence). Trimming removed 0 bases at V and 7 bases at J, with 14 bases between. As DNA, the CDR3 is TGTGCCAGCAGCTTGGTGAAGGGGCAGGGAAATTCACCCCTCCACTTT. Translating gives CASSLVKGQGNSPLHF.

This clone was seen once. The rearrangement uses TRBV18 and TRBJ1-1, with a possible D match to TRBD1 (6 bases). Looked up from germline, CDR1 is KGHSH and CDR2 is LQKENI. V dropped 6 bases and J dropped 5 bases, with 19 bases sitting between them. The CDR3 covers 15 residues. This chain's CDR3 is CASSGGQGQGTEAFF. As DNA, the CDR3 is TGTGCCAGCTCGGGCGGGCAGGGGCAGGGTACTGAAGCTTTCTTT.

The chain has TRBV4-3 and TRBJ2-7, with 13 bases lining up with TRBD2. The CDR3 is 20 residues long. In germline, CDR1 is LGHNA, CDR2 YSLEER. The junction had 16 bases not matched to a gene; V was cut back by 5 bases and J by 0 bases. The CDR3 nucleotides read TGCGCCAGCAGCAAGGAGCTCGGGACTAGCGGGATCCTAAGCTCCTACGAGCAGTACTTC. Its protein is CASSKELGTSGILSSYEQYF.

The V gene is TRBV21-1, the J gene TRBJ2-7; TRBD1, as called in the table, went unchecked against the DNA. TRBV21-1 is deemed a pseudogene. The CDR3 runs to 13 residues. The DNA for the CDR3 is TGTGCCAGCAGCTTGTGCAGATCCTACGAGCAGTACTTC. This translates into CASSLCRSYEQYF.

The J gene is TRBJ2-7, the V gene TRBV7-2; D may be TRBD2 (6 bases). The CDR3 totals 18 residues. Per the germline V gene, CDR1 is SGHTA and CDR2 is FQGNSA. V was clipped by 0 bases and J by 1 base, with 19 bases between them. The CDR3 is CASSLAGWGVPASYEQYF. The CDR3 nucleotides are TGTGCCAGCAGCTTAGCTGGTTGGGGGGTTCCAGCTTCCTACGAGCAGTACTTC.

The chain is built from TRBV4-3 and TRBJ1-2, with D possibly matching TRBD1 (5 bases). Germline CDR1 and CDR2: LGHNA and YSLEER. The CDR3 sequence is 15 residues long. Deletions cut 0 bases from V and 2 bases from J, with 10 bases between. This chain's CDR3 is CASSQDWPGNYGYTF. For the CDR3, the DNA is TGCGCCAGCAGCCAAGATTGGCCAGGGAACTATGGCTACACCTTC.